This TCR beta chain comes out of a study of blood T cell repertoires in COVID-19. In the study overall: Sites across the United States, Italy and Spain contributed samples from acute and convalescent COVID-19. T cells, B-cell-depleted T cells, or PBMCs supplied cDNA or gDNA.

In the original workflow: Reference gene primer amplification gave estimated nucleated cell counts. Assay: immunoSEQ multiplex PCR; the TCRdb copy retains only in-frame clones and omits some. The V and J calls and clone size are taken from that table; D and trimming were inferred from the DNA. The table lists roughly 33,000 clones, about 85% of them singletons. The CDR3 extends over 16 amino acids. The J segment lost 2 bases and the V segment lost 1 base, leaving 3 bases of the junction unmatched. Germline V gene sequence: CDR1 SGHAT, CDR2 FQNNGV. Only a few counts were recorded for this clone. Specimen: peripheral blood. The clonotype was recovered from a human donor with acute or convalescent COVID-19. The donor label of this sample is uncertain. The V gene is TRBV11-2, the J gene TRBJ2-5, with TRBD2 identical over 11 bases. The CDR3 nucleotides are TGTGCCAGCAGCTTAGCCCCTAGCGGGGGGCAAGAGACCCAGTACTTC. Amino acids: CASSLAPSGGQETQYF. Variable domain in full (rest from reference TRBV11-2 and TRBJ2-5): EAGVAQSPRYKIIEKRQSVAFWCNPISGHATLYWYQQILGQGPKLLIQFQNNGVVDDSQLPKDRFSAERLKGVDSTLKIQPAKLEDSAVYLCASSLAPSGGQETQYFGPGTRLLVL.